Described below is a single T cell receptor beta chain sequence and its context. The germline gives CDR1 MDHEN, CDR2 SYDVKM. The CDR3 has 17 residues. V trimming: 3 bases; J trimming: 0 bases; junction bases outside the gene matches: 5. The TCR beta repertoire was assessed by survey-level immunoSEQ sequencing. Using immunoSEQ multiplex PCR, the repertoire was profiled, and TCRdb retains in-frame clones only, with some absent. Of 55,000 to 70,000 clones detected, 80% to 95% appear once; the ten largest clones hold roughly 4%. The sequence was collected from a middle-aged man with rheumatoid arthritis. Material: PBMCs. V is TRBV28 and J is TRBJ2-1, with 10 positions matching TRBD2. The CDR3 reads CASSLGLAGASYNEQFF. The CDR3 DNA is TGTGCCAGCAGTTTGGGGCTAGCGGGGGCCTCCTACAATGAGCAGTTCTTC.